The source of this T cell receptor beta chain is a study of control samples from healthy donors and cancer patients. TCRdb's table, derived via immunoSEQ multiplex PCR, lists solely in-frame clones and lacks some. This sample yields about 79,000 clones, of which under 95% are seen a single time; 0.95% to 1.5% belongs to the top ten. This CDR3 is built from 14 residues. CDR1 and CDR2 from the germline V gene are SEHNR and FQNEAQ (reference sequence). The V segment lost 5 bases and the J segment 11 bases; nucleotides outside the gene matches: 13. The rearrangement uses TRBV7-9 and TRBJ1-1; TRBD1 agrees at 8 bases. This receptor was identified in a woman aged 40 to 50 with lung cancer. The specimen was PBMCs. CDR3 sequence reads: CASSPQGAGQDAFF. CDR3 DNA: TGTGCCAGCAGCCCACAAGGGGCGGGACAGGACGCTTTCTTT.